These 17 T cell receptor beta chains originate from one sample sequenced in a study of Tregs in tolerant kidney transplant recipients. Sequencing used immunoSEQ multiplex PCR; TCRdb keeps in-frame clones, though not all of them. The sample has 120,000 or so clones, around 91% seen once. Specimen: CD4+ T cells from blood. Every receptor here comes from a human donor in good health.

J is TRBJ2-1 and V is TRBV10-1; TRBD2 agrees at 9 bases. Germline V CDR1 and CDR2: WNHNN, SYGVQD (reference sequence). The CDR3 is 17 residues long. The ends lost 5 bases at V and 1 base at J; junction bases unmatched: 9. In DNA form, the CDR3 reads TGCGCCAGCAGTAGGGCGGGAGGGCCTAGGTCCTACAATGAGCAGTTCTTC. This translates into CASSRAGGPRSYNEQFF.

This chain uses TRBV5-1 with TRBJ2-2, with D perhaps given as TRBD1 or TRBD2 (6 bases each). The germline V gene has CDR1 SGHRS and CDR2 YFSETQ. The CDR3 covers 16 residues. V gave up 0 bases and J gave up 6 bases, with 15 bases separating them. CDR3 protein: CASSLVGGRDPGELFF. CDR3 bases: TGCGCCAGCAGCTTGGTGGGGGGCCGTGACCCCGGGGAGCTGTTTTTT.

This chain links TRBV18 with TRBJ1-1, with D hard to call. Trimming took off 0 bases at V and 5 bases at J, with 10 bases between the two ends. Germline CDR1 reads KGHSH; CDR2 reads LQKENI. The CDR3 has 14 residues. In DNA form, the CDR3 reads TGTGCCAGCTCACCACCTCCGGGAAGTACTGAAGCTTTCTTT. It translates to CASSPPPGSTEAFF.

The rearrangement joins TRBV6-6 to TRBJ1-2, with 7 nucleotides matching TRBD1. This CDR3 comprises 14 residues. In germline, CDR1 is MNHNY, CDR2 SVGAGI (reference sequence). J lost 4 bases, V lost 6 bases, and 8 bases had no gene match. The CDR3 sequence: CASRTGTEGYGYTF. The DNA for the CDR3 is TGTGCCAGCAGAACCGGGACAGAGGGCTATGGCTACACCTTC.

V gene TRBV9 combines with J gene TRBJ1-1, with D possibly being TRBD1 (5 bases). V was clipped by 5 bases and J by 2 bases, with 13 bases between them. The V gene's germline CDR1 is SGDLS and CDR2 YYNGEE. CDR3 length: 14 amino acids. CDR3 loop: CASRKSGDNTEAFF. For the CDR3, the DNA is TGTGCCAGCAGGAAATCCGGGGACAACACTGAAGCTTTCTTT.

In its sample, this clone was seen a few times. This chain links TRBV7-9 with TRBJ2-7; TRBD2 might be the D (6 bases). The CDR3 runs 15 residues. In germline, CDR1 is SEHNR, CDR2 FQNEAQ (reference sequence). V was clipped by 2 bases and J by 3 bases, with 14 bases between them. This CDR3 reads CASSLLAGSVYEQYF. CDR3 DNA: TGTGCCAGCAGCTTACTGGCGGGATCAGTCTACGAGCAGTACTTC. Full variable domain (remainder filled in from reference TRBV7-9 and TRBJ2-7): DTGVSQNPRHKITKRGQNVTFRCDPISEHNRLYWYRQTLGQGPEFLTYFQNEAQLEKSRLLSDRFSAERPKGSFSTLEIQRTEQGDSAMYLCASSLLAGSVYEQYFGPGTRLTVT.

J is TRBJ1-1 and V is TRBV2; D is unclear. The V and J ends lost 2 bases and 4 bases respectively, with 8 bases between them. The CDR3 has 13 residues. CDR1 and CDR2 from the germline V gene are SNHLY and FYNNEI. CDR3 residues: CASSERAGTEAFF. The CDR3 DNA reads as TGTGCCAGCAGTGAAAGGGCGGGCACTGAAGCTTTCTTT.

The chain joins TRBV15 to TRBJ2-1; 9 bases map to TRBD2. Germline CDR1 LNHNV, CDR2 YYDKDF (reference sequence). This CDR3 has 21 residues. J was trimmed by 2 bases and V by 3 bases; bases with no gene match: 20. The CDR3 DNA reads TGTGCCACCAGCAGGGGGGGAAGGCTAGCGGGATCCCCCTTCACCTACAATGAGCAGTTCTTC. Its translation is CATSRGGRLAGSPFTYNEQFF.

This clone has only a few counts. V usage is TRBV7-9 and J usage is TRBJ1-4; D not certain. Deletions cut 5 bases from V and 7 bases from J, with 11 bases between. The CDR3 extends over 13 amino acids. Germline V CDR1 and CDR2: SEHNR, FQNEAQ (reference sequence). As DNA, the CDR3 is TGTGCCAGCAGCAGCCGAGTGGGTGAAAAACTGTTTTTT. Translated, it gives CASSSRVGEKLFF.

J is TRBJ2-5 and V is TRBV10-3; D call uncertain. The CDR3 loop spans 15 amino acids. Trimming pared 10 bases from V and 5 bases from J, leaving 23 bases between. CDR1 is ENHRY and CDR2 is SYGVKD in the germline V gene. In nucleotides, the CDR3 is TGTGCCACCATACAAGATGACCCAGGAGTGGAGACCCAGTACTTC. It is translated as CATIQDDPGVETQYF.

The chain recombines TRBV4-2 with TRBJ1-1; D unclear. Germline CDR1 LGHNA, CDR2 YNFKEQ. V was trimmed by 1 base and J by 6 bases, leaving 12 bases between them. This CDR3 contains 14 residues. The CDR3 nucleotides read TGTGCCAGCAGCCAAGCCGACACATTTGCTGAAGCTTTCTTT. Protein product: CASSQADTFAEAFF.

Of note for this clone: Other DNA sequences in the same sample also yield this CDR3. The chain joins TRBV2 to TRBJ1-1; D is undetermined. This CDR3 comprises 11 residues. Germline V CDR1 and CDR2: SNHLY, FYNNEI. V lost 6 bases and J lost 5, with 7 bases in between. The CDR3 bases are TGTGCCAGCAGGGGTCTAACTGAAGCTTTCTTT. It yields the protein CASRGLTEAFF.

The chain joins TRBV2 to TRBJ2-6; D is unresolved. The CDR3 contains 14 residues. CDR1 is SNHLY, CDR2 FYNNEI, per germline. Trimming took off 6 bases at V and 1 base at J, with 7 bases between the two ends. CDR3 sequence: CASRGNSGANVLTF. CDR3 nucleotides: TGTGCCAGCAGGGGGAATTCTGGGGCCAACGTCCTGACTTTC.

V is TRBV6-1 and J is TRBJ1-2; D not certain. Germline V gives CDR1 MNHNS, CDR2 SASEGT. The CDR3 is 15 amino acids. V lost 0 bases to trimming and J lost 2 bases, with 10 bases between them. This CDR3 reads CASSEATTGNYGYTF. CDR3 sequence (DNA): TGTGCCAGCAGTGAAGCAACAACGGGGAACTATGGCTACACCTTC.

This chain connects TRBV4-1 to TRBJ2-7; 10 bases fit TRBD2. The CDR3 has 14 amino acids. CDR1 is MGHRA, CDR2 YSYEKL, per germline. V trimming: 3 bases; J trimming: 3 bases; junction bases outside the gene matches: 2. CDR3 amino acids: CASSHPSGGYEQYF. The CDR3 coding sequence is TGCGCCAGCAGCCACCCTAGCGGGGGCTACGAGCAGTACTTC.

V and J are TRBV6-5 and TRBJ2-7, with D perhaps matching TRBD2 (6 bases). The CDR3 runs to 15 residues. The V and J ends lost 0 bases and 3 bases respectively, with 12 bases between them. Germline CDR1 reads MNHEY; CDR2 reads SVGAGI. DNA for the CDR3: TGTGCCAGCAGTTACTCGGCCCCCGGGAGCTACGAGCAGTACTTC. This gives the protein CASSYSAPGSYEQYF.

The chain joins TRBV5-6 to TRBJ2-3; 7 nucleotides line up with TRBD2. From germline, CDR1 is SGHDT and CDR2 YYEEEE. The CDR3 length is 14 residues. V shed 5 bases and J 7 bases; nucleotides not matched to a gene: 10. CDR3: CASRSAGRIYTQYF. CDR3 coding DNA: TGTGCCAGCAGGTCTGCCGGGAGGATATATACGCAGTATTTT.